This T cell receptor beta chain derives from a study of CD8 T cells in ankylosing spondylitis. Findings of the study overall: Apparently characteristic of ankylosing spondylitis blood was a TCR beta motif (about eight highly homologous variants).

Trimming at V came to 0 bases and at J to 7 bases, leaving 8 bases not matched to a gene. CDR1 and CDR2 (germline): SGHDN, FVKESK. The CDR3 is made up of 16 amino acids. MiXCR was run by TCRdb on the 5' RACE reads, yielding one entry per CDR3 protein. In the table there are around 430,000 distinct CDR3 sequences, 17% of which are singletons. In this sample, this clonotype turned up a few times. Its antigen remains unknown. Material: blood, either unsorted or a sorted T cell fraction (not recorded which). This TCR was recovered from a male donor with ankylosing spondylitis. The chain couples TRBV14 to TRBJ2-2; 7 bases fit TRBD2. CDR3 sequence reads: CASSQETAGVGGELFF. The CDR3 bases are TGTGCCAGCAGCCAAGAAACCGCGGGGGTCGGCGGGGAGCTGTTTTTT.